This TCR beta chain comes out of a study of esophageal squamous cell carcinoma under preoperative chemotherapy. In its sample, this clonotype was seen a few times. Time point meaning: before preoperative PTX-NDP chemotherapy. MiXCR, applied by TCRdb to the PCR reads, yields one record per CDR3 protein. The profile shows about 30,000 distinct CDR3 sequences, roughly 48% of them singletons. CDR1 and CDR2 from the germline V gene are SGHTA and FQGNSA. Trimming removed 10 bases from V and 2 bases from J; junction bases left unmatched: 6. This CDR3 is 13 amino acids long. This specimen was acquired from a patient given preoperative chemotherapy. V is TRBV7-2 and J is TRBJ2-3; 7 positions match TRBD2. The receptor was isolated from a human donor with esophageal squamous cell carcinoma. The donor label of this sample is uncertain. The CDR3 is CATGGRNTDTQYF. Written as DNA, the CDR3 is TGTGCCACCGGCGGGAGAAACACAGATACGCAGTATTTT.